Each of the 22 T cell receptor beta chains below was sequenced from the same sample in a study of blood T cells in healthy people across ages. With a J-beta primer mix and a sample-barcoded 5' primer, a second PCR ran about 7 to 11 cycles. TCRdb redid the calling of the 5' RACE reads with MiXCR, one entry per CDR3 protein. The sample contains about 780,000 distinct CDR3 sequences, about 47% of which appear only once. Source material: blood. Every receptor here comes from a man older than 75 in good health.

This clonotype was observed many times. The CDR3 region is CSGGEGQTKFF. The DNA for the CDR3 is TGCAGCGGAGGGGAGGGCCAGACGAAGTTCTTC. The rearrangement joins TRBV29-1 to TRBJ2-1; 7 nucleotides match TRBD2. Germline V gene data show CDR1 as SQVTM and CDR2 as ANQGSEA. J lost 14 bases, V lost 7 bases, and 11 bases had no gene match. CDR3 length: 11 residues.

This clonotype was seen many times. The rearrangement links TRBV27 to TRBJ1-2; 8 bases fit TRBD1. Trimming removed 0 bases from V and 6 bases from J; junction bases left unmatched: 3. CDR1 is MNHEY and CDR2 is SMNVEV in the germline V gene (reference sequence). The CDR3 contains 14 residues. CDR3: CASSLSTGENGYTF. The CDR3 DNA is TGTGCCAGCAGTTTATCGACAGGGGAGAATGGCTACACCTTC.

Only a few counts were recorded for this clonotype. The chain uses TRBV10-3 and TRBJ2-7; tentatively, D is TRBD2 (5 bases). The germline CDR1 and CDR2 sequences are ENHRY and SYGVKD. The CDR3 is made up of 12 amino acids. Trimming stripped 4 bases from V and 5 bases from J, with 9 bases between. DNA for the CDR3: TGTGCCATCAGTGCTACTAGTCACGAGCAGTACTTC. Residues: CAISATSHEQYF.

To note about this clonotype: A junction boundary mismatches the germline segment, possibly from a read error. The chain has TRBV2 and TRBJ2-1, with a weak D call TRBD1 (6 bases). CDR1 and CDR2 (germline): SNHLY, FYNNEI. The CDR3 sequence is 13 residues long. CDR3 nucleotides: TGTGCCAGCAGCGGACAGTACTACAACGAGCAGTTCTTC. Translated: CASSGQYYNEQFF.

The V call is TRBV20-1, the J call TRBJ2-3, with 11 bases that match TRBD2. CDR1 is DFQATT and CDR2 is SNEGSKA in the germline V gene (reference sequence). The V and J ends lost 3 bases and 8 bases, in that order; junction bases with no gene match: 10. The CDR3 sequence is 15 residues long. The CDR3 coding sequence is TGCAGTGCTAGGAAACTAGCGGGAGAATTGGGTACGCAGTATTTT. Encoded protein: CSARKLAGELGTQYF.

Notes on this clonotype: The junction differs from germline at one of its ends, possibly a read error. The chain is built from TRBV12-3 or TRBV12-4 and TRBJ2-7; the match to TRBD1 covers 9 bases. There are 15 residues in the CDR3. CDR3 nucleotides: TGCGCCAGCAGTTTCCTACAGGGGGCTCAATACGAGCAGTACTTC. It codes for CASSFLQGAQYEQYF.

This clonotype was counted a few times. The chain has TRBV14 and TRBJ2-4, with D possibly being TRBD1 or TRBD2 (5 bases each). The better agreement between TRBJ2-7 and the DNA end casts doubt on the J call. Per the germline V gene, CDR1 is SGHDN and CDR2 is FVKESK. The CDR3 contains 13 residues. The CDR3 DNA reads TGTGCCAGCAGCCAATCTCCAGGGAGCGAGCAGTACTTC. It encodes CASSQSPGSEQYF.

This chain uses TRBV7-8 with TRBJ2-3, with TRBD2 matching over 11 bases. Germline V lookup: CDR1 SGHVS, CDR2 FQNEAQ. J gave up 5 bases and V 0 bases, and 4 bases lay outside the gene matches. The CDR3 has 16 amino acids. CDR3 protein: CASSLAIAGGRDTQYF. The CDR3 DNA reads as TGTGCCAGCAGCTTAGCGATAGCGGGAGGGCGAGATACGCAGTATTTT.

V is TRBV20-1 and J is TRBJ2-1, with TRBD2 matching 14 bases. Germline values: CDR1 DFQATT, CDR2 SNEGSKA (reference sequence). Unmatched junction bases numbered 10, after V lost 5 bases and J lost 7 bases. The CDR3 is made up of 16 amino acids. CDR3 residues: CSAAGLAGGVRNEQFF. The CDR3, as DNA: TGCAGTGCTGCAGGACTAGCGGGAGGAGTTAGGAATGAGCAGTTCTTC.

The V gene is TRBV24-1, the J gene TRBJ1-4; D perhaps matches TRBD1 (5 bases). Trimming left V 5 bases short and J 2 bases short, with 8 bases between. Germline CDR1 KGHDR, CDR2 SFDVKD. CDR3 length: 14 amino acids. In DNA, the CDR3 is TGTGCCACCAGTGGCGGGACCACTAATGAAAAACTGTTTTTT. Translation gives CATSGGTTNEKLFF.

This clonotype was detected only a few times. The chain links TRBV12-3 or TRBV12-4 to TRBJ1-6; D is ambiguous. Trimming pared 4 bases from V and 8 bases from J, leaving 15 bases between. This CDR3 has 15 residues. CDR3 loop: CASSSPREPYSPLHF. The CDR3 DNA follows: TGTGCCAGCAGTTCACCCCGGGAGCCTTATTCACCCCTCCACTTT.

The rearrangement joins TRBV18 to TRBJ2-5, with 8 bases that match TRBD2. The CDR3 covers 14 residues. Per the germline V gene, CDR1 is KGHSH and CDR2 is LQKENI. Trimming cost V 0 bases and J 5 bases; bases outside gene matches: 2. The CDR3 nucleotides are TGTGCCAGCTCACCACCTCTAGCGGGCGAGACCCAGTACTTC. Its translation: CASSPPLAGETQYF.

This chain joins TRBV20-1 and TRBJ2-4, with D maybe TRBD2 (6 bases). The CDR3 runs to 12 residues. Germline CDR1 DFQATT, CDR2 SNEGSKA (reference sequence). The germline V and J ends were trimmed by 1 base and 9 bases, with 10 bases remaining between them. This CDR3 reads CSARATSGIQYF. CDR3 nucleotides: TGCAGTGCTAGAGCGACTAGTGGCATTCAGTACTTC.

The chain recombines TRBV27 with TRBJ2-1, with D unclear. Germline assignment: CDR1 MNHEY and CDR2 SMNVEV (reference sequence). V was trimmed by 3 bases and J by 0 bases, leaving 6 bases between them. The CDR3 extends over 14 amino acids. CDR3 amino acids: CASSFDNSYNEQFF. The CDR3 nucleotides are TGTGCCAGCAGTTTCGACAACTCCTACAATGAGCAGTTCTTC.

The J gene is TRBJ2-4, the V gene TRBV28, with D uncertain. The DNA matches TRBJ2-7 better at its end, which makes the J call doubtful. Per germline, CDR1 MDHEN and CDR2 SYDVKM. This CDR3 region has 14 residues. The CDR3 sequence is CASSLGKGVHEQYF. Here the CDR3 DNA reads TGTGCCAGCAGTCTTGGGAAGGGTGTCCACGAGCAGTACTTC.

The chain is built from TRBV27 and TRBJ2-7; 7 nucleotides align to TRBD2. The CDR3 has 13 amino acids. The trim removed 8 bases at V and 0 bases at J, leaving 4 bases unmatched. CDR1 is MNHEY and CDR2 is SMNVEV in the germline V gene (reference sequence). In nucleotides, the CDR3 is TGTGCCAGCCGACGGACTAGCTCCTACGAGCAGTACTTC. Amino acids: CASRRTSSYEQYF.

Remarks on this clonotype: A much bigger clone sits one base away, suggesting this may be a read error. The J gene is TRBJ2-4, the V gene TRBV27; 10 bases align to TRBD2. The assigned J gene may be wrong: the sequence end matches TRBJ2-5 better. Germline lookup yields CDR1 MNHEY and CDR2 SMNVEV (reference sequence). This CDR3 spans 15 amino acids. As DNA, the CDR3 is TGTGCCAGCAGTGGAAGCGGGGGGGCCGAGGAGACCCAGTACTTC. It translates to CASSGSGGAEETQYF.

This sequence joins TRBV4-1 and TRBJ2-2, with 9 positions matching TRBD2. This CDR3 has 16 amino acids. The J segment lost 4 bases and the V segment lost 4 bases, leaving 7 bases of the junction unmatched. Germline V gene lookup returns CDR1 MGHRA and CDR2 YSYEKL. The CDR3 reads CASSLSGSRGTGELFF. The CDR3, as DNA: TGCGCCAGCAGCCTTAGCGGGAGCCGGGGCACCGGGGAGCTGTTTTTT.

This clonotype has only a few counts. V and J are TRBV7-8 and TRBJ2-1; tentative D call: TRBD1 (5 bases). CDR1 is SGHVS, CDR2 FQNEAQ, per germline. The CDR3 has 14 amino acids. The V gene lost 5 bases and the J gene lost 5 bases, with 13 bases spanning the gap. The CDR3 nucleotides are TGTGCCAGCAGCCCACAGGCTCGTCACAATGAGCAGTTCTTC. This encodes CASSPQARHNEQFF.

This chain connects TRBV20-1 to TRBJ1-5; TRBD1 agrees at 9 bases. Germline V CDR1 and CDR2: DFQATT, SNEGSKA (reference sequence). V gave up 6 bases and J gave up 2 bases; unmatched junction bases: 8. The CDR3 consists of 15 residues. The CDR3 sequence is CSAQTGGGGNQPQHF. CDR3 DNA sequence: TGCAGTGCGCAGACAGGGGGTGGTGGCAATCAGCCCCAGCATTTT.

This sequence joins TRBV2 and TRBJ2-3; D is unresolved. Germline V lookup: CDR1 SNHLY, CDR2 FYNNEI. Trimming left V 7 bases short and J 4 bases short, with 9 bases between. The CDR3 runs to 12 residues. CDR3 bases: TGTGCCAGCACCTCGGTACCAGATACGCAGTATTTT. Translated: CASTSVPDTQYF.

The rearrangement joins TRBV28 to TRBJ2-1; a weak D match, TRBD1 (5 bases). Deletions cut 2 bases from V and 12 bases from J, with 8 bases between. This CDR3 comprises 11 residues. Germline loops: CDR1 MDHEN, CDR2 SYDVKM. CDR3 DNA: TGTGCCAGCAGTTTAGGACACGCGCAGTTCTTC. This codes for CASSLGHAQFF. Combining the CDR3 with reference TRBV28 and TRBJ2-1 gives the whole variable domain DVKVTQSSRYLVKRTGEKVFLECVQDMDHENMFWYRQDPGLGLRLIYFSYDVKMKEKGDIPEGYSVSREKKERFSLILESASTNQTSMYLCASSLGHAQFFGPGTRLTVL.